The present TCR beta chain was sequenced within a study of T-cell memory formation after mild COVID-19 (dated by TCRdb to the early 2020s). With respect to the entire study: TCR sequence clusters from the two donors were largely donor specific. The cohort was made up of two young adult volunteers, one female and one male, who were previously healthy. In a couple of donors, T-cell clones that expanded and contracted after mild COVID-19 were followed by sequencing TCRalpha and TCRbeta repertoires longitudinally.

Ficoll-Paque density gradient centrifugation was the method used to isolate PBMCs. Beyond this particular receptor, the publication reports: Only two mild cases were covered in the study, and larger cohorts including severe cases with pre-infection samples were considered necessary. Clones contracting from day 15 to 85 had balanced CD4/CD8 phenotypes, while a second wave expanding from day 15 to 37 was biased towards CD4+. Contracting CD4+ clones turned up mainly in the CM and EM memory subsets, whereas EMRA was where CD8+ clones were enriched. Some responding clones were detected in pre-infection memory, which suggested that pre-existing cross-reactive memory T cells had joined the SARS-CoV-2 response. SARS-CoV-2 specificity was not confirmed for the second-wave clones peaking on day 37.

The instrument given in TCRdb is Illumina NovaSeq 6000. Using 5'RACE with constant-segment primers, TCRalpha and TCRbeta cDNA libraries were constructed, with sample barcodes and unique molecular identifiers added in the process. RNA was extracted from every sample with Trizol reagent. Library amplification was performed in two PCR steps, and a second sample barcode and Illumina TruSeq adapters were introduced in the second step. The libraries were sequenced on an Illumina NovaSeq using 2 x 150 bp paired-end reads. Under the source paper's analysis protocol: Reads were demultiplexed and collapsed into UMI-guided consensus sequences with migec v1.2.7. With mixcr v2.1.11, UMI consensuses were aligned to TRA and TRB V and J templates and assembled into clonotypes. Expanded or contracted clonotypes were those called significant by both edgeR and NoisET, with noise models trained on biological replicates. edgeR calls used a false discovery rate-adjusted p below 0.01 and a log2 fold-change threshold of 1. PCA with hierarchical clustering of max-normalized trajectories of the 1000 most abundant clonotypes was used as exploratory dynamics analysis. Each responding clone was given a CD4 or CD8 phenotype based on the CD4+ and CD8+ repertoires, which had been sequenced separately. The raw public data were reprocessed by TCRdb itself: fastp quality trimming at Q25, MiXCR clonotype calling, in-frame beta chains only. Under each unique CDR3 protein, matching rows form one entry showing the most common genes and DNA. The V and J calls and clone size are TCRdb's, not the authors'. The sample includes 180,000 or so distinct CDR3 sequences, with around 10% observed a single time. The ten largest account for roughly 3.8% of the sample.

This clonotype was counted between two and nine times. No cognate antigen has been identified for it. The record has no base qualities; no much larger clone is one base away. The junction shows trimming of 5 bases on V and 5 bases on J, and the gene matches do not reach 8 bases of it. The CDR3 has 14 amino acids, counting the end cysteine and phenylalanine. This entry keeps only the CDR3 DNA: 42 bases, framed from base 1. CDR1 and CDR2 were assigned from the germline V gene (reference sequence) as SEHNR and FQNEAQ. This chain is built from TRBV7-9 and TRBJ1-1; TRBD1 agrees with 7 junctional bases. The sequencing input was PBMCs or a T cell subset sorted from them (not recorded which). The source of this sequence is a man aged 18-30 years who had mild COVID-19 (a few samples of this study predate the infection). The sample titles of this study are shuffled in the database, so cell type and time point are left out; the donor was told from shared clones. Read as DNA, the sequence is TGTGCCAGCAGCCGGACAGGAGTTTATACTGAAGCTTTCTTT. Its coded protein is CASSRTGVYTEAFF.